The 24 T cell receptor beta chains below come from one sample, sequenced in a study of shared clonotypes between healthy human individuals (dated by TCRdb to about 2020). The protocol used for the library was the immunoSEQ multiplex PCR assay. TCRdb took this table from immuneACCESS and kept in-frame rearrangements with V and J called. Such tables lack part of the clones; where checked against another copy, unresolved V genes explain under half of the gap, and the rest is unexplained. Recorded for this sample are about 2.4 million clones; roughly 93% of them occurred a single time. The top ten clonotypes cover 0.36% of the sample. Source material: naive CD4+ T cells from PBMCs. What this sample's cell subset or site label stands for: CD45RA+ positively selected. These receptors originate from a man in his late teens or twenties in good health. Some clones in this sample may be carry-over from other donors' samples.

The V gene is TRBV25-1, the J gene TRBJ2-3, with D possibly being TRBD1 (5 bases). The germline CDR1 and CDR2 sequences are MGHDK and SYGVNS. CDR3 length equals 13 residues. Trimming pared 8 bases from V and 1 base from J, leaving 10 bases between. DNA for the CDR3: TGTGCCAGCTGTCAGGGCGGCACAGATACGCAGTATTTT. Protein: CASCQGGTDTQYF.

About this clone itself: The sample contains more than one DNA sequence encoding this CDR3. The chain joins TRBV28 to TRBJ2-7; D is unclear. Trimming took 8 bases from V and 1 from J, leaving 6 bases between them. CDR1 is MDHEN and CDR2 is SYDVKM in the germline V gene. The CDR3 loop spans 11 amino acids. The CDR3 region is CASRKSYEQYF. The CDR3 DNA sequence: TGTGCCAGCCGAAAGTCCTACGAGCAGTACTTC.

The chain joins TRBV7-9 to TRBJ2-2; no reliable D call. The CDR3 sequence is 15 residues long. From germline, CDR1 is SEHNR and CDR2 FQNEAQ (reference sequence). The V end was cut by 5 bases, the J end by 0 bases, with 10 bases between. DNA of the CDR3: TGTGCCAGCAGCCCACCTAAAGCGAACACCGGGGAGCTGTTTTTT. Its translation: CASSPPKANTGELFF.

The genes are TRBV2 and TRBJ2-5, with 10 nucleotides matching TRBD2. CDR1 is SNHLY, CDR2 FYNNEI, per germline. The CDR3 covers 15 residues. After removal of 6 bases from V and 6 bases from J, the junction contained 10 bases not matched to a gene. The CDR3 sequence is CASRQTGTSVKTQYF. The DNA for the CDR3 is TGTGCCAGCAGACAAACCGGGACTAGCGTTAAGACCCAGTACTTC.

This chain connects TRBV5-4 to TRBJ1-1; 11 bases map to TRBD1. In germline, CDR1 is SGHNT, CDR2 YYREEE (reference sequence). This CDR3 is built from 14 residues. V gave up 4 bases and J gave up 5 bases; unmatched junction bases: 4. The CDR3 is CASSKDRGRTEAFF. The CDR3 DNA follows: TGTGCCAGCAGCAAGGACAGGGGGCGAACTGAAGCTTTCTTT.

Remarks on this clone: Within the sample, other DNA sequences also encode this same CDR3. V is TRBV15 and J is TRBJ1-2; no clear D. The CDR3 runs 14 residues. The V end lost 0 bases, the J end lost 4 bases, and 9 bases lay between the germline ends. Germline V gene lookup returns CDR1 LNHNV and CDR2 YYDKDF (reference sequence). This CDR3 is CATSRDPGSYGYTF. Written as DNA, the CDR3 is TGTGCCACCAGCAGAGATCCTGGGAGCTATGGCTACACCTTC.

The chain couples TRBV2 to TRBJ2-5, with 10 nucleotides matching TRBD1. J was trimmed by 5 bases and V by 3 bases; bases with no gene match: 6. The CDR3 has 15 residues. Germline V lookup: CDR1 SNHLY, CDR2 FYNNEI. Here the CDR3 reads CASSERQGAWETQYF. In DNA form, the CDR3 reads TGTGCCAGCAGTGAGAGACAGGGGGCGTGGGAGACCCAGTACTTC.

This clone has just one count. This chain connects TRBV6-1 to TRBJ1-4; D perhaps matches TRBD1 (6 bases). This CDR3 is 16 amino acids long. Germline V gives CDR1 MNHNS, CDR2 SASEGT. The V gene lost 0 bases and the J gene lost 3 bases, with 11 bases spanning the gap. The CDR3 region has the DNA TGTGCCAGCAGTGAAGCGGGGGGCTACCCTAATGAAAAACTGTTTTTT. It translates to CASSEAGGYPNEKLFF.

The chain has TRBV27 and TRBJ1-4; TRBD1 agrees at 9 bases. Per the germline V gene, CDR1 is MNHEY and CDR2 is SMNVEV (reference sequence). This CDR3 region has 16 residues. J gave up 8 bases and V 6 bases, and 13 bases lay outside the gene matches. CDR3 in amino acids: CASSWTGARLREKLFF. CDR3 bases: TGTGCCAGCAGCTGGACAGGGGCTCGGCTACGGGAAAAACTGTTTTTT.

V is TRBV18 and J is TRBJ2-7; D is unresolved. Trimming stripped 5 bases from V and 3 bases from J, with 14 bases between. Looked up from germline, CDR1 is KGHSH and CDR2 is LQKENI. The CDR3 is made up of 14 amino acids. The CDR3 coding sequence is TGTGCCAGCTCAGCCGCAATCACGGGCTACGAGCAGTACTTC. Protein sequence: CASSAAITGYEQYF.

The rearrangement links TRBV30 to TRBJ1-2; perhaps TRBD1 as D (6 bases). Trimming left V 0 bases short and J 0 bases short, with 11 bases between. CDR3 length: 15 amino acids. Germline V gene lookup returns CDR1 GTSNPN and CDR2 SVGIG (reference sequence). DNA of the CDR3: TGTGCCTGGAGTGTAGGTGGGACATCTAACTATGGCTACACCTTC. Encoded protein: CAWSVGGTSNYGYTF.

This clone was recorded only once. The CDR3 region is CASGLGLTDTQYF. The CDR3 nucleotides read TGTGCTAGTGGTTTAGGACTCACAGATACGCAGTATTTT. V gene TRBV12-5 combines with J gene TRBJ2-3; TRBD2 might be the D (5 bases). V lost 3 bases and J 2 bases, leaving 6 bases between the germline ends. This CDR3 is 13 amino acids long. Germline V gene sequence: CDR1 LGHNT, CDR2 FRNRAP.

V is TRBV19 and J is TRBJ2-3; 10 bases are a match to TRBD2. Germline V gives CDR1 LNHDA, CDR2 SQIVND (reference sequence). Germline trimming cut 6 bases from V and 3 bases from J; bases unmatched to any gene: 6. CDR3 size: 15 residues. CDR3 sequence: CASSVAGGRTDTQYF. The CDR3 DNA sequence: TGTGCCAGTAGCGTAGCGGGAGGAAGGACAGATACGCAGTATTTT.

The chain employs TRBV7-3 and TRBJ2-2, with 8 bases identical to TRBD2. Germline V gene sequence: CDR1 SGHTA, CDR2 FQGTGA. The CDR3 is made up of 16 amino acids. Trimming removed 4 bases from V and 0 bases from J; junction bases left unmatched: 4. DNA for the CDR3: TGTGCCAGCAGCTCCCTACTAGCGGCGAACACCGGGGAGCTGTTTTTT. Translated, it gives CASSSLLAANTGELFF. The variable domain in full, with the rest retrieved from reference TRBV7-3 and TRBJ2-2, is GAGVSQTPSNKVTEKGKYVELRCDPISGHTALYWYRQSLGQGPEFLIYFQGTGAADDSGLPNDRFFAVRPEGSVSTLKIQRTERGDSAVYLCASSSLLAANTGELFFGEGSRLTVL.

The chain recombines TRBV5-1 with TRBJ2-1; no firm D call. V shed 3 bases and J shed 4 bases, with 14 bases lying between them. The CDR3 covers 15 residues. Germline loops: CDR1 SGHRS, CDR2 YFSETQ. CDR3 DNA sequence: TGCGCCAGCAGCTCGCGACCCAATTCTTACAATGAGCAGTTCTTC. Translated, it gives CASSSRPNSYNEQFF.

The sample holds one count of this clone. The rearrangement uses TRBV19 and TRBJ2-3; D tentatively reads TRBD1 or TRBD2 (5 bases each). This CDR3 contains 15 residues. Germline values: CDR1 LNHDA, CDR2 SQIVND (reference sequence). V lost 6 bases, J lost 0 bases, and 13 bases lay in between. CDR3 residues: CASSRQRSSTDTQYF. In nucleotides, the CDR3 is TGTGCCAGTAGCCGACAGCGGTCTAGCACAGATACGCAGTATTTT.

The gene calls are TRBV6-5 and TRBJ1-2; D is uncertain. CDR3 length: 13 amino acids. Deletions cut 7 bases from V and 8 bases from J, with 17 bases between. Germline lookup yields CDR1 MNHEY and CDR2 SVGAGI. The CDR3 loop is CASTPDRVKGYTF. As DNA, the CDR3 is TGTGCCAGCACCCCGGACCGGGTTAAGGGCTACACCTTC.

The J gene is TRBJ1-3, the V gene TRBV11-2; D gene uncertain. Trimming stripped 5 bases from V and 2 bases from J, with 13 bases between. CDR3 length: 15 amino acids. In germline, CDR1 is SGHAT, CDR2 FQNNGV. CDR3 DNA: TGTGCCAGCAGCCCTACGACGGCTCCTGGAAACACCATATATTTT. It is translated as CASSPTTAPGNTIYF.

The gene calls are TRBV7-6 and TRBJ2-7, with D possibly TRBD1 on 5 matching bases. The germline V gene has CDR1 SGHVS and CDR2 FNYEAQ. The CDR3 totals 13 residues. Trimming removed 8 bases at V and 5 bases at J, with 16 bases between. The CDR3: CASGRALADEQYF. CDR3 nucleotides: TGTGCCAGCGGCAGGGCATTGGCGGACGAGCAGTACTTC.

V and J are TRBV7-8 and TRBJ2-7, with D unresolved. The germline gives CDR1 SGHVS, CDR2 FQNEAQ. This CDR3 spans 14 amino acids. V lost 2 bases and J 1 base, leaving 9 bases between the germline ends. In nucleotides, the CDR3 is TGTGCCAGCAGCTTATTAGTTGGTTCCTACGAGCAGTACTTC. Translated: CASSLLVGSYEQYF.

The rearrangement links TRBV2 to TRBJ2-3, with 7 bases aligning to TRBD2. The V gene end was trimmed by 8 bases and the J gene end by 3 bases; junction bases not matched to a gene: 2. The CDR3 is 12 amino acids. Looked up from germline, CDR1 is SNHLY and CDR2 is FYNNEI. This CDR3 is CASQLATDTQYF. Written as DNA, the CDR3 is TGTGCCAGCCAACTAGCGACAGATACGCAGTATTTT.

CDR3 coding DNA: TGTGCCAGCAGCTTCTCGGGGGGACCTCCTCAGCCCCAGCATTTT. Amino acids: CASSFSGGPPQPQHF. The genes are TRBV5-4 and TRBJ1-5; TRBD1 might be the D (5 bases). Germline V gene lookup returns CDR1 SGHNT and CDR2 YYREEE (reference sequence). Trimming took off 2 bases at V and 6 bases at J, with 15 bases between the two ends. This CDR3 comprises 15 residues.

This clone was picked up one time. In the same sample, other DNA sequences code for this CDR3. The rearrangement uses TRBV28 and TRBJ2-3, with unresolved D. V lost 8 bases to trimming and J lost 2 bases, with 2 bases between them. The CDR3 runs to 10 residues. Germline V CDR1 and CDR2: MDHEN, SYDVKM. The CDR3: CASSTDTQYF. DNA of the CDR3: TGTGCCAGCTCCACAGATACGCAGTATTTT.

V usage is TRBV7-9 and J usage is TRBJ2-7; 11 bases align to TRBD1. Germline assignment: CDR1 SEHNR and CDR2 FQNEAQ (reference sequence). The CDR3 has 12 amino acids. The ends lost 4 bases at V and 7 bases at J; junction bases unmatched: 0. CDR3 nucleotides: TGTGCCAGCAGCTGGGACAGGGGGGAGCAGTACTTC. Protein: CASSWDRGEQYF.